The clone carrying this T cell receptor beta chain occurred many times. The data were taken from a study of T-cell reconstitution after alpha-beta-depleted transplantation in children. Unique molecular identifiers tagged the TCRbeta library. TCRdb reprocessed the PCR reads with MiXCR, giving one entry per CDR3 protein. Of about 7,200 distinct CDR3 sequences in the sample, around 5.3% are singletons; the top ten hold about 23%. Germline-derived CDR1 and CDR2 are MNHEY and SMNVEV (reference sequence). V was clipped by 3 bases and J by 5 bases; unmatched bases: 7. CDR3 length: 17 amino acids. This chain joins TRBV27 and TRBJ2-1; 13 positions match TRBD2. Sequenced material: PBMCs, mostly from graft donor cells, taken 180 days after TCRalphabeta/CD19-depleted stem cell transplant. The TCR was taken from a child under three years old who had a stem cell transplant for acute myeloid leukemia, so the T cells may come from the graft donor. CDR3 in DNA: TGTGCCAGCAGTTTCCGCCTGACTAGCGGGAGGAACAATGAGCAGTTCTTC. Protein product: CASSFRLTSGRNNEQFF.